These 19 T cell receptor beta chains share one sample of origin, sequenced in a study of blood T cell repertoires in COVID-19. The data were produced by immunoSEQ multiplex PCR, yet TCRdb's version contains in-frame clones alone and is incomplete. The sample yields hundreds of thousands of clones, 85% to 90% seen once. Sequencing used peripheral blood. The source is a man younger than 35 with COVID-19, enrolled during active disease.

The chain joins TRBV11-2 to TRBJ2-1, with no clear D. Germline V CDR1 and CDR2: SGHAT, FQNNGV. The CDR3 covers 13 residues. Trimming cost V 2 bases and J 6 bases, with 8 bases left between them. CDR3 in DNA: TGTGCCAGCAGCTTAAGTTCGCGCAATGAGCAGTTCTTC. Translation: CASSLSSRNEQFF.

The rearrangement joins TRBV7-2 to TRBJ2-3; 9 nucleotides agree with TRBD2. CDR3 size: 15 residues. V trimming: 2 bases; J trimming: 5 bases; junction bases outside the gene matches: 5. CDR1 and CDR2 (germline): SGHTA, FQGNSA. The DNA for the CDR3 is TGTGCCAGCAGCTTACGACGAGCGGGAGGAGATACGCAGTATTTT. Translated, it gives CASSLRRAGGDTQYF.

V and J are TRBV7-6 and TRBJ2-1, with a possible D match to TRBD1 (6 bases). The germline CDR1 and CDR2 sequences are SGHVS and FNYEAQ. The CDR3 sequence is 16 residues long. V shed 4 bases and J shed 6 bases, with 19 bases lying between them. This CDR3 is CASSSRVGATFNEQFF. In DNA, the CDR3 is TGTGCCAGCAGCTCGCGGGTGGGGGCCACGTTCAATGAGCAGTTCTTC.

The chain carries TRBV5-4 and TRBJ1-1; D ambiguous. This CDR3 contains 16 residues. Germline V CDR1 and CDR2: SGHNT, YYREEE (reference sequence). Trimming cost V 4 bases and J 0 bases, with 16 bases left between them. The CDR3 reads CASSPGGVWVNTEAFF. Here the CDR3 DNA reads TGTGCCAGCAGCCCTGGAGGTGTATGGGTGAACACTGAAGCTTTCTTT.

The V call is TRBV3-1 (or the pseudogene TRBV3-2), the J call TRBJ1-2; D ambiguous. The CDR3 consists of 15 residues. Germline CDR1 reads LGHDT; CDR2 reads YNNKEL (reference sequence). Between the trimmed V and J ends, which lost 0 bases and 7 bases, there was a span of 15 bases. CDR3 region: CASSQEGAGRLGYTF. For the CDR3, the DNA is TGTGCCAGCAGCCAAGAGGGAGCCGGGCGACTTGGCTACACCTTC.

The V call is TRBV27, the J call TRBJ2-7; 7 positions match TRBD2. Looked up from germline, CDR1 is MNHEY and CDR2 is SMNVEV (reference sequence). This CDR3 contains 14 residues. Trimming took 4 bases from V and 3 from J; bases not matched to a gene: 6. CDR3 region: CASSYRGGRYEQYF. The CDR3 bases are TGTGCCAGCAGTTATCGCGGGGGTCGCTACGAGCAGTACTTC.

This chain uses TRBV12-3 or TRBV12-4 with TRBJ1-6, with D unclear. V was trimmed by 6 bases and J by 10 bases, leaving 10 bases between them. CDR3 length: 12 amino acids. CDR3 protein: CASSPSQSPLHF. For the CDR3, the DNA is TGTGCCAGCAGCCCCTCCCAGTCACCCCTCCACTTT.

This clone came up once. CDR3 nucleotides: TGTGCCAGTAGTAAGGGACTAGATGAGACCCAGTACTTC. Its translation: CASSKGLDETQYF. The chain uses TRBV19 and TRBJ2-5; 8 bases match TRBD2. Germline loops: CDR1 LNHDA, CDR2 SQIVND (reference sequence). J was trimmed by 5 bases and V by 4 bases; bases with no gene match: 3. CDR3 length equals 13 residues.

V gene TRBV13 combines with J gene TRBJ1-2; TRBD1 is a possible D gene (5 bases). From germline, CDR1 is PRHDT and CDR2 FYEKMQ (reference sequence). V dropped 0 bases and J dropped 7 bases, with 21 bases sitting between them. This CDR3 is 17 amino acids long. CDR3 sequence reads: CASSLGALSGQGGGYTF. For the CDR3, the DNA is TGTGCCAGCAGCTTAGGCGCACTTTCAGGGCAGGGCGGTGGCTACACCTTC.

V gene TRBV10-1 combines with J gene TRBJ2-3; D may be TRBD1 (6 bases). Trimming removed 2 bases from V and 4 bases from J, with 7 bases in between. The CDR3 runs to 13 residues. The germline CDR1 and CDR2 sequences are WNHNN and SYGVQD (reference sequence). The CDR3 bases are TGCGCCAGCAGTGAGCCAGGGGCAGATACGCAGTATTTT. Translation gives CASSEPGADTQYF.

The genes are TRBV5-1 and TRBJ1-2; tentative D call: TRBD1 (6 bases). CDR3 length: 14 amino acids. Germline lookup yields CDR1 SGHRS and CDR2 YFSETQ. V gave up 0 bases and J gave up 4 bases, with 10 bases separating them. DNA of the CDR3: TGCGCCAGCAGCTTGGCCGGGGACACCTATGGCTACACCTTC. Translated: CASSLAGDTYGYTF.

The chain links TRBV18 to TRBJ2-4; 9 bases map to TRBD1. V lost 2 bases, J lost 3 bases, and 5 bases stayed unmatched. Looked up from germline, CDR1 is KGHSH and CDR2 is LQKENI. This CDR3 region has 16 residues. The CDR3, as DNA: TGTGCCAGCTCACCAACCGGGACAGGGCTCAAAAACATTCAGTACTTC. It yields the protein CASSPTGTGLKNIQYF.

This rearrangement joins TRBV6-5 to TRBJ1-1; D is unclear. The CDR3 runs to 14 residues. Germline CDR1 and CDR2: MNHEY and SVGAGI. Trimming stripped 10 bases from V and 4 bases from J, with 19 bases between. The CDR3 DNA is TGTGCCACCAGGACTCTAACCTCGGGCACTGAAGCTTTCTTT. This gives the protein CATRTLTSGTEAFF.

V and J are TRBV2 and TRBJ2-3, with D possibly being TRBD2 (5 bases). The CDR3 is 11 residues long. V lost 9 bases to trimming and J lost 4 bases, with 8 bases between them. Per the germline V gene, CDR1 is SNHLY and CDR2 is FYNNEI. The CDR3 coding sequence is TGTGCCAGAAGCGGCGCAGATACGCAGTATTTT. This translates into CARSGADTQYF.

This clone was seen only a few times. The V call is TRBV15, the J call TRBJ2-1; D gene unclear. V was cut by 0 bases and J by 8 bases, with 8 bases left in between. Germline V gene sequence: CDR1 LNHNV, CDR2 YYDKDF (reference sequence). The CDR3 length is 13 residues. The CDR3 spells CATSRDPGYEQFF. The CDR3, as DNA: TGTGCCACCAGCAGAGACCCAGGTTATGAGCAGTTCTTC.

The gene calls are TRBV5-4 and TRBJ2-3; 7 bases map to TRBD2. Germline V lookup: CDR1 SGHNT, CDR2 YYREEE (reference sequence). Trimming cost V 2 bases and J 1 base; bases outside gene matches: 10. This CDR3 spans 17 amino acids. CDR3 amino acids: CASSLDPSGMGTDTQYF. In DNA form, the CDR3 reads TGTGCCAGCAGCTTAGATCCTAGCGGTATGGGCACAGATACGCAGTATTTT.

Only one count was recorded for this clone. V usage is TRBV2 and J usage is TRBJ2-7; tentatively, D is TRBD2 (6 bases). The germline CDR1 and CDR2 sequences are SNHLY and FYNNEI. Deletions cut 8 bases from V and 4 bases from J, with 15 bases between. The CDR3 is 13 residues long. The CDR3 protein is CASGPLGGYEQYF. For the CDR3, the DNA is TGTGCCAGCGGCCCACTTGGGGGGTACGAGCAGTACTTC.

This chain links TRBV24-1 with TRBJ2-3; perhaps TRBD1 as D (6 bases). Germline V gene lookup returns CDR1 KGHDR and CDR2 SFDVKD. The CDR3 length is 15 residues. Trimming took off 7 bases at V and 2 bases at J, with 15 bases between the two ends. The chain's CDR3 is CATRDRFYPTDTQYF. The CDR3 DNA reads TGTGCCACCAGGGACAGATTCTATCCCACAGATACGCAGTATTTT.

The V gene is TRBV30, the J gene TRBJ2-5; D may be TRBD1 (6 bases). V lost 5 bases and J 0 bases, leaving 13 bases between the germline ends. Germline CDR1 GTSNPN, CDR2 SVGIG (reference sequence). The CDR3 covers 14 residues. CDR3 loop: CAWGRGQYQETQYF. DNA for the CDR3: TGTGCCTGGGGCCGCGGACAGTACCAAGAGACCCAGTACTTC. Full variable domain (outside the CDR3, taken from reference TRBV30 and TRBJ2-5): SQTIHQWPATLVQPVGSPLSLECTVEGTSNPNLYWYRQAAGRGLQLLFYSVGIGQISSEVPQNLSASRPQDRQFILSSKKLLLSDSGFYLCAWGRGQYQETQYFGPGTRLLVL.